Reported below is one T cell receptor beta chain. This specimen comes from a study of early T cells in non-severe SARS-CoV-2 infection. In the study overall: Unsorted whole blood bulk RNA was sequenced, with unpaired chains.

TCRdb re-analysed the 5' RACE reads in MiXCR, keeping a single row per CDR3 protein. The sample contains roughly 120,000 distinct CDR3 sequences, just under 15% of which appear only once. Germline V gene lookup returns CDR1 GTSNPN and CDR2 SVGIG (reference sequence). The V gene lost 6 bases and the J gene lost 0 bases, with 9 bases spanning the gap. This CDR3 spans 13 amino acids. The V and J genes are TRBV30 and TRBJ2-1; no reliable D call. The receptor's source is an adult who was a healthcare worker with PCR-confirmed SARS-CoV-2 infection or an uninfected control (not recorded which). Sequences were obtained from whole blood. CDR3 DNA: TGTGCCTGTACAGAAAGCTCCTACAATGAGCAGTTCTTC. As protein: CACTESSYNEQFF.